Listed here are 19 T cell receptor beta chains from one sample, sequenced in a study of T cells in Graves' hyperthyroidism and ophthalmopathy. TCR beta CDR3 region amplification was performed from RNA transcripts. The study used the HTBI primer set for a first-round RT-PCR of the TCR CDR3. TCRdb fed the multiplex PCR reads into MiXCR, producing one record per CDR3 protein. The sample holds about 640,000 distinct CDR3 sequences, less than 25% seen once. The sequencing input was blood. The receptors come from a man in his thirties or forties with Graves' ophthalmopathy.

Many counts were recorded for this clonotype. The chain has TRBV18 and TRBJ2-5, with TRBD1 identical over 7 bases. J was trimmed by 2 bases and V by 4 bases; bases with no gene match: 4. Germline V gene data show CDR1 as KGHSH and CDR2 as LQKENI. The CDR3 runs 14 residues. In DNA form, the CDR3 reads TGTGCCAGCTCACAGACAGGGTTACAAGAGACCCAGTACTTC. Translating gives CASSQTGLQETQYF.

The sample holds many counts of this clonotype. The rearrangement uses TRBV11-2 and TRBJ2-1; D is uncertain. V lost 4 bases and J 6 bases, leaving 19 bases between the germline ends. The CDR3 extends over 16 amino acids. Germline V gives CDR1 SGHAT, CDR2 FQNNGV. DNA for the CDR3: TGTGCCAGCAGCTGGGGAATCTGGTCGGGTGGCAATGAGCAGTTCTTC. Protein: CASSWGIWSGGNEQFF.

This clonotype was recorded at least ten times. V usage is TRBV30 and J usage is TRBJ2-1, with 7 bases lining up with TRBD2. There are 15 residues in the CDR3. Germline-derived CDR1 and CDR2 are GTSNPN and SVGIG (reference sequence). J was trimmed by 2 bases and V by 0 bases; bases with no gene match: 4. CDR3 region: CAWSVRGLPYNEQFF. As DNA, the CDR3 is TGTGCCTGGAGTGTACGGGGACTACCCTACAATGAGCAGTTCTTC.

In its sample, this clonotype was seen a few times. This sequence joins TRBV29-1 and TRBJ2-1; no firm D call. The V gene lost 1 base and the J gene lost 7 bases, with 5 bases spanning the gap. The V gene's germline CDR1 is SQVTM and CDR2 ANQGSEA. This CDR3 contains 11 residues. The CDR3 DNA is TGCAGCGTTGAAGGTCGTAATGAGCAGTTCTTC. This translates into CSVEGRNEQFF.

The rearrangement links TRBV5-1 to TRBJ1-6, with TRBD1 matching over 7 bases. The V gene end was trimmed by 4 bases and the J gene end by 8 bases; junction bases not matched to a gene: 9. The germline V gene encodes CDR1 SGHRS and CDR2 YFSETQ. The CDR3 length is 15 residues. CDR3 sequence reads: CASSRQGGEDSPLHF. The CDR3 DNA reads TGCGCCAGCAGCCGCCAGGGGGGTGAGGATTCACCCCTCCACTTT.

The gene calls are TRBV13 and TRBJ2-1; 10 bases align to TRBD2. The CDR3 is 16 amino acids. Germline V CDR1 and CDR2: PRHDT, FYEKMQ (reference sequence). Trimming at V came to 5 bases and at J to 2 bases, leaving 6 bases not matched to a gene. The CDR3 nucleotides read TGTGCCAGCAGCCCAGCGGGAGGGTTCCCCTACAATGAGCAGTTCTTC. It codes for CASSPAGGFPYNEQFF.

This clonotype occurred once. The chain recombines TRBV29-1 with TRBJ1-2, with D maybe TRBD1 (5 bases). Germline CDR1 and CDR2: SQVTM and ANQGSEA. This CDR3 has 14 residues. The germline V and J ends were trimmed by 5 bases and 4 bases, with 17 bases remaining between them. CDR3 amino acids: CSVRPDRLSYGYTF. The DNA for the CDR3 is TGCAGCGTTCGTCCCGACAGACTCTCCTATGGCTACACCTTC.

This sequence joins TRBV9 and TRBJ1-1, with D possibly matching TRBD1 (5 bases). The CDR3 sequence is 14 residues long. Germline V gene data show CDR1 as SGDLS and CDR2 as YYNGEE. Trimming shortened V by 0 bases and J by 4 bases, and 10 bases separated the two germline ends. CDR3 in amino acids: CASSVGGGSTEAFF. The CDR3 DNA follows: TGTGCCAGCAGCGTAGGTGGGGGGAGCACTGAAGCTTTCTTT.

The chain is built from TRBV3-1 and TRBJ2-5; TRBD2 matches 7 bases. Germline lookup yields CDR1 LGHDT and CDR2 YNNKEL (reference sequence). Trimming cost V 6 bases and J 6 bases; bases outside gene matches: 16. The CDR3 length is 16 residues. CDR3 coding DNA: TGTGCCAGCAGATCGGCGGGAGTTAAGTGGGATAAGACCCAGTACTTC. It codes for CASRSAGVKWDKTQYF.

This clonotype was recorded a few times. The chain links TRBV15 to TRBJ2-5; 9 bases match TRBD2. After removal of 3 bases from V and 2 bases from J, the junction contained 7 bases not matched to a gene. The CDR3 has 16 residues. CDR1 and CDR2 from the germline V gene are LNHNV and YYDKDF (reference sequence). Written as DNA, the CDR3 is TGTGCCACCAGCAGCTTAGCGGGAGACATTCAAGAGACCCAGTACTTC. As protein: CATSSLAGDIQETQYF.

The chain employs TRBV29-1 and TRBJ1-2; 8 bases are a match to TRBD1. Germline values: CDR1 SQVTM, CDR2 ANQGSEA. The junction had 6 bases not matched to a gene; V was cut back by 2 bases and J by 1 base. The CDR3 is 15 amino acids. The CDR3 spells CSVELGQASNYGYTF. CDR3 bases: TGCAGCGTTGAATTGGGACAGGCGAGTAACTATGGCTACACCTTC.

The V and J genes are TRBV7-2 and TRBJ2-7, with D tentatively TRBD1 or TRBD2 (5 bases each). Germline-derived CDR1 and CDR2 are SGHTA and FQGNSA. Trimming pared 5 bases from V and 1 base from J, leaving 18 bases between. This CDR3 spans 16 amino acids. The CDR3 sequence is CASSPPAGTYSYEQYF. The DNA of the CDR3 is TGTGCCAGCAGCCCCCCTGCCGGGACCTATTCCTACGAGCAGTACTTC.

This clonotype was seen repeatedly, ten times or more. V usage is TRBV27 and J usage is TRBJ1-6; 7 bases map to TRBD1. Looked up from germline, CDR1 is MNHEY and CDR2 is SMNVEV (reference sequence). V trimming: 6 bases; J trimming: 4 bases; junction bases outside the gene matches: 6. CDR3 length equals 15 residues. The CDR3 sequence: CASSLTGAYNSPLHF. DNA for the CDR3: TGTGCCAGCAGCCTCACAGGGGCATATAATTCACCCCTCCACTTT.

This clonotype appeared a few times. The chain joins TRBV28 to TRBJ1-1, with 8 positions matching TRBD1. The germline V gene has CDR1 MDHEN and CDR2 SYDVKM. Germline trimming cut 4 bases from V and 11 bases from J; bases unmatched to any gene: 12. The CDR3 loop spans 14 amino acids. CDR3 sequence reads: CASSSIWDRWGAFF. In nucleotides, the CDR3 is TGTGCCAGCAGTTCCATCTGGGACAGGTGGGGGGCTTTCTTT.

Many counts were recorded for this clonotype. As DNA, the CDR3 is TGTGCCAGCAGCTTAGGACTAGCGGAAATCACAGATACGCAGTATTTT. It specifies CASSLGLAEITDTQYF. The J gene is TRBJ2-3, the V gene TRBV11-2; TRBD2 matches at 9 bases. V was clipped by 1 base and J by 2 bases; unmatched bases: 4. Germline V gives CDR1 SGHAT, CDR2 FQNNGV. This CDR3 comprises 16 residues.

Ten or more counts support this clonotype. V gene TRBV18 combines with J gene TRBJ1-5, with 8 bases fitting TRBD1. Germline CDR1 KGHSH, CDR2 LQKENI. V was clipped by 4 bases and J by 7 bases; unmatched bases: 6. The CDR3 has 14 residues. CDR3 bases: TGTGCCAGCTCACATGGGGACAGGAGGCAGCCCCAGCATTTT. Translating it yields CASSHGDRRQPQHF.

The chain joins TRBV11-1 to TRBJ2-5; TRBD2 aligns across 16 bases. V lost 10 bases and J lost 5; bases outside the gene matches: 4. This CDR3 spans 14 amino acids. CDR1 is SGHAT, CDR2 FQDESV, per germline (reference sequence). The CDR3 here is CATGLAGGPETQYF. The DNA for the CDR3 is TGTGCCACGGGACTAGCGGGAGGGCCGGAGACCCAGTACTTC.

DNA of the CDR3: TGTGCCAGCAGTAAAGGGCCAATGGGGACTATCTACAATGAGCAGTTCTTC. As protein: CASSKGPMGTIYNEQFF. This chain uses TRBV6-1 with TRBJ2-1; TRBD2 matches 7 bases. Losses at the gene ends were 5 bases for V and 3 bases for J; bases not matched to a gene: 13. CDR1 and CDR2 from the germline V gene are MNHNS and SASEGT. The CDR3 consists of 17 residues.

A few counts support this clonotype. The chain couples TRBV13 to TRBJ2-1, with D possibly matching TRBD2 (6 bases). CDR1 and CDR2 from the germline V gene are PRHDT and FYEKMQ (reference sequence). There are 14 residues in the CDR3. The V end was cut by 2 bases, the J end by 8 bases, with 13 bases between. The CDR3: CASSLPGTPDEQFF. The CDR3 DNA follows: TGTGCCAGCAGCTTACCCGGGACTCCAGATGAGCAGTTCTTC.